Given below is one T cell receptor (beta chain) in context. Its specificity is not known. The source of the sample is a study of cytomegalovirus exposure and HLA in healthy donors. The PCR contained 60 Vbeta and 13 Jbeta primers. Using immunoSEQ multiplex PCR, the repertoire was profiled, and TCRdb retains in-frame clones only, with some absent. The sample records 130,000 to 150,000 clones, 76% being singletons. Study-level points and caveats: Usually a TCR sequence was rare, but some public TCRs were found in many donors. Likely technical artifact: a cluster of highly shared sequence variants.

Trimming cost V 1 base and J 0 bases; bases outside gene matches: 0. CDR3 length: 16 amino acids. The V gene's germline CDR1 is LNHNV and CDR2 YYDKDF (reference sequence). The receptor was derived from a man aged 18-30 years in good health and CMV-seronegative. The sample comprised PBMCs. V usage is TRBV15 and J usage is TRBJ2-6; 7 bases line up with TRBD1. The CDR3 spells CATSRGTGSGANVLTF. CDR3 coding DNA: TGTGCCACCAGCAGAGGGACAGGCTCTGGGGCCAACGTCCTGACTTTC.